The 22 T cell receptor beta chains given below trace back to one sample, sequenced in a study of low-dose radiotherapy and immunotherapy resistance in tumors. Regarding time point: before trial treatment. TRAV- and TRBV-specific primers were used for first-strand cDNA, which covered alpha and beta chains. The TCRs were subjected to amplification over roughly 20 PCR cycles employing a constant-region primer in conjunction with a V-primer adapter. In TCRdb, the reads were re-called with MiXCR into one record per CDR3 protein. The table has tens of thousands of distinct CDR3 sequences, under 20% seen once. Sample: PBMCs, taken before treatment. The receptors originated from a male donor with prostate cancer.

A remark on this clonotype: With a far larger clone one base away, a read error is the likely cause. The CDR3 end shows no conserved phenylalanine or tryptophan, and so a read error is likely. The J gene is TRBJ2-3, the V gene TRBV7-9, with 10 bases matching TRBD2. The CDR3 has 15 residues. V lost 3 bases and J lost 10; bases outside the gene matches: 10. Germline CDR1 and CDR2: SEHNR and FQNEAQ (reference sequence). The CDR3 is CASSFVSGGDIAQYS. The CDR3 nucleotides are TGTGCCAGCAGCTTTGTCAGCGGGGGGGATATAGCGCAGTATTCT.

The CDR3 spells CASSQYRGRTDTQYF. CDR3 sequence (DNA): TGTGCCAGCAGTCAATACAGGGGCCGCACAGATACGCAGTATTTT. V and J are TRBV6-2 or TRBV6-3 and TRBJ2-3, with TRBD1 identical over 7 bases. This CDR3 is 15 amino acids long. Germline CDR1 MNHEY, CDR2 SVGEGT. J was trimmed by 1 base and V by 5 bases; bases with no gene match: 6.

This clonotype was counted ten times or more. The rearrangement uses TRBV2 and TRBJ2-7; D perhaps matches TRBD2 (5 bases). The V end lost 8 bases, the J end lost 3 bases, and 20 bases lay between the germline ends. Germline CDR1 reads SNHLY; CDR2 reads FYNNEI. CDR3 size: 15 residues. The CDR3 spells CASVYFRGSFYEQYF. The CDR3 DNA is TGTGCCAGCGTGTATTTTCGCGGGTCTTTCTACGAGCAGTACTTC.

This clonotype was recorded many times. The chain couples TRBV29-1 to TRBJ1-1; D remains ambiguous. V was trimmed by 7 bases and J by 1 base, leaving 10 bases between them. Germline CDR1 and CDR2: SQVTM and ANQGSEA. The CDR3 consists of 12 residues. CDR3 in amino acids: CSGKTGNTEAFF. The CDR3 region has the DNA TGCAGCGGCAAGACGGGGAACACTGAAGCTTTCTTT.

This clonotype was seen many times. The chain carries TRBV7-4 and TRBJ1-4; a weak D match, TRBD1 (6 bases). Germline V lookup: CDR1 SGHVT, CDR2 SQSDAQ. This CDR3 spans 15 amino acids. Trimming pared 7 bases from V and 6 bases from J, leaving 18 bases between. CDR3 in DNA: TGTGCCAGCACGTTAAAAGGGGGGTTCGATGAAAAACTGTTTTTT. This translates into CASTLKGGFDEKLFF.

This clonotype has at least ten counts. J is TRBJ2-6 and V is TRBV29-1, with a tentative D call TRBD1 (5 bases). Germline V gene data show CDR1 as SQVTM and CDR2 as ANQGSEA. The length of the CDR3 is 13 residues. V lost 8 bases and J lost 2, with 10 bases in between. The CDR3 bases are TGCAGCTTCAGGGTCGCTGGGGCCAACGTCCTGACTTTC. Translating gives CSFRVAGANVLTF.

This clonotype was counted at least ten times. V is TRBV7-2 and J is TRBJ2-1; 7 positions match TRBD2. CDR3 length equals 15 residues. V trimming: 3 bases; J trimming: 4 bases; junction bases outside the gene matches: 6. Germline values: CDR1 SGHTA, CDR2 FQGNSA. CDR3 amino acids: CASSFMGGGYNEQFF. CDR3 DNA sequence: TGTGCCAGCAGCTTCATGGGGGGGGGATACAATGAGCAGTTCTTC. The full variable domain, its missing parts supplied by reference TRBV7-2 and TRBJ2-1, is GAGVSQSPSNKVTEKGKDVELRCDPISGHTALYWYRQSLGQGLEFLIYFQGNSAPDKSGLPSDRFSAERTGGSVSTLTIQRTQQEDSAVYLCASSFMGGGYNEQFFGPGTRLTVL.

This clonotype was counted only a few times. V and J are TRBV20-1 and TRBJ2-1; 9 bases agree with TRBD1. The CDR3 consists of 14 residues. Germline assignment: CDR1 DFQATT and CDR2 SNEGSKA (reference sequence). V lost 3 bases and J lost 6; bases outside the gene matches: 6. This chain's CDR3 is CSASGTGWFNEQFF. In nucleotides, the CDR3 is TGCAGTGCTAGCGGGACAGGGTGGTTCAATGAGCAGTTCTTC.

Notes on this clonotype: A much larger clonotype is one base distant, so this may be a read error. The chain couples TRBV3-1 to TRBJ2-1; no firm D call. The end of the DNA aligns better with TRBJ2-7, so the J call may be wrong. The CDR3 extends over 12 amino acids. Germline V gene lookup returns CDR1 LGHDT and CDR2 YNNKEL (reference sequence). The CDR3 loop is CASSEIAYEQYF. The CDR3 coding sequence is TGTGCCAGCAGCGAAATAGCCTACGAGCAGTACTTC.

This clonotype has at least ten counts. The chain uses TRBV28 and TRBJ1-2, with 8 bases matching TRBD1. The CDR3 is 13 amino acids. Germline lookup yields CDR1 MDHEN and CDR2 SYDVKM. Trimming at V came to 5 bases and at J to 4 bases, leaving 3 bases not matched to a gene. The CDR3 DNA reads TGTGCCAGCAGTGTAGGGACAGGCTATGGCTACACCTTC. Its protein product is CASSVGTGYGYTF.

This clonotype was observed many times. This rearrangement joins TRBV7-9 to TRBJ2-7; D remains ambiguous. Per the germline V gene, CDR1 is SEHNR and CDR2 is FQNEAQ (reference sequence). Deletions cut 2 bases from V and 6 bases from J, with 8 bases between. The CDR3 consists of 12 residues. CDR3 nucleotides: TGTGCCAGCAGCTTATCGCAGGTCGAGCAGTACTTC. Its translation is CASSLSQVEQYF.

The V gene is TRBV6-2 or TRBV6-3, the J gene TRBJ1-5; possibly TRBD1 for D (5 bases). V was shortened by 7 bases and J by 6 bases, with 13 bases between the two germline ends. This CDR3 spans 13 amino acids. Germline CDR1 and CDR2: MNHEY and SVGEGT. The CDR3 reads CASTLQESQPQHF. The CDR3 bases are TGTGCCAGCACTTTACAGGAGTCTCAGCCCCAGCATTTT.

There are many counts of this clonotype. The chain has TRBV7-2 and TRBJ1-5, with no clear D. Germline loops: CDR1 SGHTA, CDR2 FQGNSA. The CDR3 runs 13 residues. V lost 2 bases and J 4 bases, leaving 6 bases between the germline ends. In nucleotides, the CDR3 is TGTGCCAGCAGCTTAACGGGGAATCAGCCCCAGCATTTT. Encoded protein: CASSLTGNQPQHF.

This clonotype was detected many times. A junction boundary mismatches the germline segment, possibly from a read error. This sequence joins TRBV6-2 or TRBV6-3 and TRBJ2-1, with 9 nucleotides matching TRBD1. This CDR3 contains 18 residues. Germline assignment: CDR1 MNHEY and CDR2 SVGEGT. The CDR3 sequence is CAISHVPGQGHAVSEQFF. CDR3 nucleotides: TGTGCCATCAGTCACGTCCCGGGACAGGGCCACGCGGTATCTGAGCAGTTCTTC.

This rearrangement joins TRBV30 to TRBJ2-7, with 12 bases identical to TRBD2. Trimming took 2 bases from V and 2 from J; bases not matched to a gene: 4. The V gene's germline CDR1 is GTSNPN and CDR2 SVGIG (reference sequence). The CDR3 is 15 amino acids. The CDR3 sequence is CAWSITSGRTYEQYF. The CDR3 DNA reads TGTGCCTGGAGTATTACTAGCGGGAGGACCTACGAGCAGTACTTC.

Comment on this clonotype: A far larger clone is only one base removed, so a read error is likely. The chain uses TRBV20-1 and TRBJ2-1; D is undetermined. Germline V lookup: CDR1 DFQATT, CDR2 SNEGSKA (reference sequence). Deletions cut 3 bases from V and 10 bases from J, with 10 bases between. The CDR3 contains 11 residues. This CDR3 is CSARGTYEQFF. CDR3 bases: TGCAGTGCTAGGGGAACCTACGAGCAGTTCTTC.

This clonotype was recorded many times. The chain employs TRBV28 and TRBJ1-6; D remains unclear. Germline V CDR1 and CDR2: MDHEN, SYDVKM. This CDR3 spans 13 amino acids. Trimming stripped 6 bases from V and 5 bases from J, with 8 bases between. The CDR3 reads CASRVENNSPLHF. The CDR3 region has the DNA TGTGCCAGCAGAGTAGAGAATAATTCACCCCTCCACTTT.

This clonotype appeared many times. V usage is TRBV29-1 and J usage is TRBJ1-1, with a weak D call TRBD1 (6 bases). CDR1 and CDR2 (germline): SQVTM, ANQGSEA. There are 14 residues in the CDR3. The germline V and J ends were trimmed by 7 bases and 1 base, with 16 bases remaining between them. The CDR3 reads CSALPGTSNTEAFF. CDR3 nucleotide sequence: TGCAGCGCTTTACCCGGGACATCGAACACTGAAGCTTTCTTT.

This clonotype has ten or more counts. The chain recombines TRBV10-3 with TRBJ1-6, with no clear D. The CDR3 runs to 12 residues. Germline V lookup: CDR1 ENHRY, CDR2 SYGVKD. V shed 3 bases and J shed 11 bases, with 8 bases lying between them. Here the CDR3 reads CAISDNWAPLHF. CDR3 sequence (DNA): TGTGCCATCAGTGATAATTGGGCACCCCTCCACTTT.

In its sample, this clonotype was seen many times. The rearrangement uses TRBV9 and TRBJ1-5; a possible D gene is TRBD1 (6 bases). This CDR3 contains 14 residues. V lost 4 bases and J lost 4, with 12 bases in between. Germline CDR1 reads SGDLS; CDR2 reads YYNGEE. The CDR3 nucleotides are TGTGCCAGCAGCCCCGGACAGCATAATCAGCCCCAGCATTTT. Its translation: CASSPGQHNQPQHF.

This chain uses TRBV6-6 with TRBJ2-7, with D tentatively TRBD2 (6 bases). V lost 6 bases and J lost 6, with 12 bases in between. Germline CDR1 is MNHNY and CDR2 is SVGAGI (reference sequence). This CDR3 is built from 12 residues. The CDR3 nucleotides are TGTGCCAGCAGCGGGAGTTGGTCCGAGCAGTACTTC. As protein: CASSGSWSEQYF.

This clonotype was picked up many times. The rearrangement joins TRBV6-2 or TRBV6-3 to TRBJ2-7; the D is unclear. V was clipped by 2 bases and J by 6 bases, with 8 bases between them. This CDR3 region has 12 residues. Looked up from germline, CDR1 is MNHEY and CDR2 is SVGEGT. The CDR3 sequence: CASSYPLGEQYF. CDR3 DNA: TGTGCCAGCAGTTACCCCCTGGGCGAGCAGTACTTC.